This paragraph reports one T cell receptor beta chain. V trimming: 1 base; J trimming: 9 bases; junction bases outside the gene matches: 8. Germline V gene data show CDR1 as SGHTA and CDR2 as FQGNSA. The CDR3 consists of 15 residues. The sample originates from a study of spatial heterogeneity in lung cancer. In the study overall: Every unique TCR and UMI combination, on average, appeared more than ten times in raw reads.

TCRdb re-called the 5' RACE reads through MiXCR, storing one row per CDR3 protein. The data contain about 45,000 distinct CDR3 sequences, around 7.1% of them singletons. Sample time point: sample taken at primary tumor resection. Tumor, nontumor lung or frozen PBMC supplied whole RNA that was sequenced unsorted. Untreated early-stage non-small cell lung cancer patients, fewer than 85 in total, were the donors. The rearrangement uses TRBV7-2 and TRBJ2-5, with 10 bases aligning to TRBD2. This sample comprised PBMCs, obtained at surgery. The TCR was taken from a female donor with early-stage non-small cell lung cancer. In nucleotides, the CDR3 is TGTGCCAGCAGCTTAGGGGCTAGCGGGGGAGTCGCCCAGTACTTC. It codes for CASSLGASGGVAQYF.